The 16 T cell receptor beta chains below all came from one sample that was sequenced in a study of a mutant IDH1 vaccine in newly diagnosed glioma. Some clones are missing from TCRdb's copy, which holds only in-frame ones; the method was immunoSEQ multiplex PCR. The sample lists about 22,000 clones; roughly 89% were seen once. Time point in this sample: week 11, during vaccination. The investigators gave 300 ug of mutant IDH1 20-mer peptide in each vaccine dose, together with topical imiquimod. No antigen has been identified for these receptors. Sample: PBMCs, taken from a glioma patient whose treatment included an IDH1 peptide vaccine. The receptor source for this set is a woman between 40 and 55 years old with glioma.

This clone was detected only once. This sequence joins TRBV6-5 and TRBJ1-2; a weak D match, TRBD1 (5 bases). V dropped 7 bases and J dropped 5 bases, with 14 bases sitting between them. The CDR3 has 13 amino acids. Germline assignment: CDR1 MNHEY and CDR2 SVGAGI. The DNA of the CDR3 is TGTGCCAGCACCGTGGGACCGCGTTATGGCTACACCTTC. It encodes CASTVGPRYGYTF.

This clone is categorized as medium-sized. The V gene is TRBV2, the J gene TRBJ1-5; 12 nucleotides align to TRBD1. This CDR3 region has 15 residues. V lost 6 bases and J lost 5; bases outside the gene matches: 5. Germline-derived CDR1 and CDR2 are SNHLY and FYNNEI. CDR3 region: CASRLGTGGYQPQHF. The CDR3 nucleotides read TGTGCCAGCAGACTAGGGACAGGGGGCTATCAGCCCCAGCATTTT. Full variable domain (outside the CDR3, taken from reference TRBV2 and TRBJ1-5): EPEVTQTPSHQVTQMGQEVILRCVPISNHLYFYWYRQILGQKVEFLVSFYNNEISEKSEIFDDQFSVERPDGSNFTLKIRSTKLEDSAMYFCASRLGTGGYQPQHFGDGTRLSIL.

The rearrangement joins TRBV4-1 to TRBJ2-5; D perhaps matches TRBD2 (6 bases). Germline CDR1 MGHRA, CDR2 YSYEKL. The V and J ends lost 3 bases and 4 bases respectively, with 18 bases between them. The CDR3 length is 16 residues. The CDR3 DNA reads as TGCGCCAGCAGCCAGGGTGGGCGGGGCCCCGGAGAGACCCAGTACTTC. Residues: CASSQGGRGPGETQYF.

The V and J genes are TRBV6-5 and TRBJ1-2, with no clear D. The CDR3 loop spans 11 amino acids. Germline assignment: CDR1 MNHEY and CDR2 SVGAGI. Trimming took off 6 bases at V and 8 bases at J, with 10 bases between the two ends. The CDR3 nucleotides read TGTGCCAGCAGCCCTATGGGGGGCTACACCTTC. This encodes CASSPMGGYTF.

This clone was observed a single time. This chain links TRBV7-9 with TRBJ2-5; D is perhaps TRBD2 (6 bases). CDR3 length equals 15 residues. Per germline, CDR1 SEHNR and CDR2 FQNEAQ (reference sequence). The V and J ends lost 1 base and 2 bases respectively, with 11 bases between them. DNA of the CDR3: TGTGCCAGCAGCTTAGGGCGACTAGGTCAAGAGACCCAGTACTTC. Translated: CASSLGRLGQETQYF. The complete variable domain, with remaining parts taken from reference TRBV7-9 and TRBJ2-5, reads DTGVSQNPRHKITKRGQNVTFRCDPISEHNRLYWYRQTLGQGPEFLTYFQNEAQLEKSRLLSDRFSAERPKGSFSTLEIQRTEQGDSAMYLCASSLGRLGQETQYFGPGTRLLVL.

The genes are TRBV5-4 and TRBJ2-3; weak D call: TRBD1 (5 bases). The CDR3 is 14 residues long. V lost 3 bases to trimming and J lost 5 bases, with 13 bases between them. Germline V gene lookup returns CDR1 SGHNT and CDR2 YYREEE (reference sequence). The DNA for the CDR3 is TGTGCCAGCAGCTCCAGGGTTTCGGGAGATACGCAGTATTTT. It encodes CASSSRVSGDTQYF.

The rearrangement uses TRBV29-1 and TRBJ2-7; D not certain. Trimming removed 4 bases at V and 2 bases at J, with 15 bases between. Germline V gene data show CDR1 as SQVTM and CDR2 as ANQGSEA. The CDR3 covers 14 residues. CDR3 in DNA: TGCAGCGTTGCCCTGGCCCCGAGCCCCTACGAGCAGTACTTC. Protein product: CSVALAPSPYEQYF.

The V gene is TRBV6-1, the J gene TRBJ2-7; unclear D gene. Trimming took 6 bases from V and 10 from J, leaving 13 bases between them. Germline-derived CDR1 and CDR2 are MNHNS and SASEGT. CDR3 length: 11 residues. The CDR3 loop is CASSDRNRQYF. Here the CDR3 DNA reads TGTGCCAGCAGCGACCGGAACAGACAGTACTTC.

V and J are TRBV6-6 and TRBJ2-1, with D unclear. The length of the CDR3 is 14 residues. The V and J ends lost 4 bases and 9 bases respectively, with 16 bases between them. Per germline, CDR1 MNHNY and CDR2 SVGAGI (reference sequence). As DNA, the CDR3 is TGTGCCAGCAGTTCCCCCCAAACTGTCGGTGAGCAGTTCTTC. This encodes CASSSPQTVGEQFF.

The chain is built from TRBV18 and TRBJ2-7; 13 bases match TRBD2. V lost 6 bases to trimming and J lost 6 bases; unmatched junction nucleotides: 8. This CDR3 contains 15 residues. Germline loops: CDR1 KGHSH, CDR2 LQKENI. This chain's CDR3 is CASSLGLAGVSEQYF. The DNA for the CDR3 is TGTGCCAGCTCTCTAGGACTAGCGGGAGTAAGCGAGCAGTACTTC.

J is TRBJ2-7 and V is TRBV2; D gene ambiguous. Trimming removed 6 bases from V and 2 bases from J, with 11 bases in between. The germline gives CDR1 SNHLY, CDR2 FYNNEI. This CDR3 contains 13 residues. The CDR3 nucleotides are TGTGCCAGCAGCCTGGAAAGTACCTACGAGCAGTACTTC. Translation gives CASSLESTYEQYF.

The chain employs TRBV7-2 and TRBJ1-4; D is unclear. V was cut by 5 bases and J by 3 bases, with 10 bases left in between. This CDR3 is built from 14 residues. The germline V gene has CDR1 SGHTA and CDR2 FQGNSA. This chain's CDR3 is CASSPYGPNEKLFF. The CDR3 coding sequence is TGTGCCAGCAGCCCATACGGCCCTAATGAAAAACTGTTTTTT.

The J gene is TRBJ1-5, the V gene TRBV7-8; 8 nucleotides match TRBD1. The V gene's germline CDR1 is SGHVS and CDR2 FQNEAQ. The CDR3 consists of 15 residues. V gave up 5 bases and J gave up 4 bases; unmatched junction bases: 7. CDR3 region: CASSQTRTGNQPQHF. In DNA, the CDR3 is TGTGCCAGCAGCCAAACGAGGACAGGGAATCAGCCCCAGCATTTT.

The chain is built from TRBV7-6 and TRBJ2-5; 12 positions agree with TRBD2. Germline trimming cut 7 bases from V and 4 bases from J; bases unmatched to any gene: 10. Per germline, CDR1 SGHVS and CDR2 FNYEAQ. This CDR3 contains 16 residues. The CDR3 protein is CASKEASGGVGETQYF. In nucleotides, the CDR3 is TGTGCCAGCAAGGAGGCTAGCGGGGGGGTCGGAGAGACCCAGTACTTC.

The chain couples TRBV28 to TRBJ2-2; 10 bases are a match to TRBD2. Germline-derived CDR1 and CDR2 are MDHEN and SYDVKM. V shed 2 bases and J 6 bases; nucleotides not matched to a gene: 6. The CDR3 loop spans 16 amino acids. CDR3 amino acids: CASSLGLAGESGELFF. Here the CDR3 DNA reads TGTGCCAGCAGTTTAGGGCTAGCGGGAGAGTCCGGGGAGCTGTTTTTT. Supplemented by reference TRBV28 and TRBJ2-2, the full variable domain reads DVKVTQSSRYLVKRTGEKVFLECVQDMDHENMFWYRQDPGLGLRLIYFSYDVKMKEKGDIPEGYSVSREKKERFSLILESASTNQTSMYLCASSLGLAGESGELFFGEGSRLTVL.

This clone was seen only once. V usage is TRBV7-9 and J usage is TRBJ2-1; 10 bases map to TRBD1. This CDR3 has 15 amino acids. V was pared by 5 bases and J by 2 bases, with 3 bases of the junction left unmatched. Germline CDR1 is SEHNR and CDR2 is FQNEAQ (reference sequence). CDR3 residues: CASSPGQGTYNEQFF. In DNA, the CDR3 is TGTGCCAGCAGCCCGGGACAGGGGACCTACAATGAGCAGTTCTTC.